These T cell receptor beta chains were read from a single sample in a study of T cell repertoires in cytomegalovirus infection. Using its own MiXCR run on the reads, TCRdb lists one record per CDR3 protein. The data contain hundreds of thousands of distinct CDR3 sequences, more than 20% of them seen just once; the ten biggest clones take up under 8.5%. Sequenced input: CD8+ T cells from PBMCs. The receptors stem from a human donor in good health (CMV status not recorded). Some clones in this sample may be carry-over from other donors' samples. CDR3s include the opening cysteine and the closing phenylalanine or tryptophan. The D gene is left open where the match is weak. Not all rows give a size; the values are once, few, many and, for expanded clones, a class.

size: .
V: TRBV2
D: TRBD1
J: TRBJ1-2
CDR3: CASDRGAGYTF
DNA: TGTGCCAGCGACAGGGGGGCTGGCTACACCTTC

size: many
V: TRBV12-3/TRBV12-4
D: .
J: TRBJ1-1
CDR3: CASSFSPEAFF
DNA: TGTGCCAGCAGTTTTTCCCCGGAAGCTTTCTTT

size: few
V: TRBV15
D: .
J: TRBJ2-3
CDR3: CATSRGPYIGTDTQYF
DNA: TGTGCCACCAGCAGAGGACCTTATATTGGAACAGATACGCAGTATTTT

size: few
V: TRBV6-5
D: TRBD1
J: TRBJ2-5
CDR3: CASSYFSGTGQETQYF
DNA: TGTGCCAGCAGTTACTTCTCCGGGACAGGGCAAGAGACCCAGTACTTC

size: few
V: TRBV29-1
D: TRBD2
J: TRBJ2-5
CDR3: CSFGLAGSQETQYF
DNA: TGCAGCTTTGGACTAGCGGGATCCCAAGAGACCCAGTACTTC

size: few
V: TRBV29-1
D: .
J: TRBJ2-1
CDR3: CSVVGGQADSYNEQFF
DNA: TGCAGCGTTGTGGGGGGGCAGGCCGACTCCTACAATGAGCAGTTCTTC

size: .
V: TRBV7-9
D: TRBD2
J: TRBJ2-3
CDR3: CASSPAGTSSTDTQYF
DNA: TGTGCCAGCAGCCCCGCCGGGACTAGTAGCACAGATACGCAGTATTTT

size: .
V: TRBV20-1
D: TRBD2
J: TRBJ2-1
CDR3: CSARFGGGAYNEQFF
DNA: TGCAGTGCTAGATTTGGCGGGGGGGCCTACAATGAGCAGTTCTTC

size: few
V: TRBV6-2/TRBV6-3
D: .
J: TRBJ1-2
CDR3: CASSYSKVSTANYGYTF
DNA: TGTGCCAGCAGTTACTCGAAGGTTTCGACTGCTAACTATGGCTACACCTTC

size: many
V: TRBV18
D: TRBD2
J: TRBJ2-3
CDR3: CASSPPSGDYTDTQYF
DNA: TGTGCCAGCTCACCACCCAGCGGGGACTACACAGATACGCAGTATTTT

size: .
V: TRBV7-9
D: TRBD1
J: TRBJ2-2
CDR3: CASSFTGQGPSNTGELFF
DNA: TGTGCCAGCAGCTTCACGGGACAGGGGCCGTCGAACACCGGGGAGCTGTTTTTT

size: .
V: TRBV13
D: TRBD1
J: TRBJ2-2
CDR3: CASSWQGDTGELFF
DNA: TGTGCCAGCAGCTGGCAGGGGGACACCGGGGAGCTGTTTTTT

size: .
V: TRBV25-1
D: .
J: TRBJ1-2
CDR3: CASSGDIWGYGYTF
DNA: TGTGCCAGCAGCGGCGATATTTGGGGCTACGGCTACACCTTC

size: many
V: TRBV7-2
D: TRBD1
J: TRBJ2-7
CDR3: CASSPRGTGGGYEQYF
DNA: TGTGCCAGCAGCCCCAGGGGGACAGGGGGCGGGTACGAGCAGTACTTC

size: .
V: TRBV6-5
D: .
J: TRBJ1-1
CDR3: CASMPGLRDTEAFF
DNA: TGTGCCAGCATGCCGGGCCTAAGGGACACTGAAGCTTTCTTT

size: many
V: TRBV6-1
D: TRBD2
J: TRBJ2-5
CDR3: CASTRGGRETQYF
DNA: TGTGCCAGCACTCGGGGGGGTAGAGAGACCCAGTACTTC

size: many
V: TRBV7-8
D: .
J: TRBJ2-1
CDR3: CASSPRAYGGYNEQFF
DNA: TGTGCCAGCAGCCCGCGAGCTTACGGGGGCTACAATGAGCAGTTCTTC

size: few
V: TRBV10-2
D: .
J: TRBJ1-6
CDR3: CASSEATGTKDGSPLHF
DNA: TGCGCCAGCAGTGAGGCCACAGGGACGAAGGACGGTTCACCCCTCCACTTT

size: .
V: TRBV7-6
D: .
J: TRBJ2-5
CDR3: CSSSLEGLQETQYF
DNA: TGTTCCAGCAGCTTAGAGGGACTGCAAGAGACCCAGTACTTC

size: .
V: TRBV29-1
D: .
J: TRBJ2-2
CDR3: CSVEDTYRAGELFF
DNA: TGCAGCGTTGAAGATACTTACCGGGCTGGGGAGCTGTTTTTT

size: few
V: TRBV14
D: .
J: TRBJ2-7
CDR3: CASSLGVSFGYEQYF
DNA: TGTGCCAGCAGTTTAGGGGTATCCTTCGGGTACGAGCAGTACTTC

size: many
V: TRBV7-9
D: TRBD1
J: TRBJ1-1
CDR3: CASSTDRGNTEAFF
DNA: TGTGCCAGCAGCACAGACAGGGGGAACACTGAAGCTTTCTTT

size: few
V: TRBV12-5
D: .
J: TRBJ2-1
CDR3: CASGPYLQGPRNEQFF
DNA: TGTGCTAGTGGTCCCTACCTACAGGGACCGAGAAATGAGCAGTTCTTC

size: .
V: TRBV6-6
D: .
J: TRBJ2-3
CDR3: CASSHGTIGTDTQYF
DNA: TGTGCCAGCAGCCACGGGACAATCGGGACGGATACGCAGTATTTT

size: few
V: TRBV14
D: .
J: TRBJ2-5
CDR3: CASSQERYSETQYF
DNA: TGTGCCAGCAGCCAAGAGAGATACTCGGAGACCCAGTACTTC

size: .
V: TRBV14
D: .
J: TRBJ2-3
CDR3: CASSREQRDPSTDTQYF
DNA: TGTGCCAGCAGCCGGGAACAGCGTGACCCTAGCACAGATACGCAGTATTTT

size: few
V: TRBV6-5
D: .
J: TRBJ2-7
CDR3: CASSSIRLEASYEQYF
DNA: TGTGCCAGCAGTTCAATCAGGCTAGAAGCCTCCTACGAGCAGTACTTC

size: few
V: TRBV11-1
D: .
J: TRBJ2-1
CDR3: CASSLAVPTEYNEQFF
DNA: TGTGCCAGCAGCTTAGCGGTTCCCACAGAATACAATGAGCAGTTCTTC

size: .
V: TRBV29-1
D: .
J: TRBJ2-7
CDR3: CSVPWGAYEQYF
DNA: TGCAGCGTCCCCTGGGGGGCCTACGAGCAGTACTTC

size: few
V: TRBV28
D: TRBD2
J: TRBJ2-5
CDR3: CASSGTSGGARETQYF
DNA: TGTGCCAGCAGTGGGACTAGCGGGGGGGCCCGGGAGACCCAGTACTTC